Below, 17 T cell receptor beta chains from the same sample are listed, as sequenced in a study of identical twins. A single record per CDR3 protein comes from TCRdb applying MiXCR to the 5' RACE reads. The table includes approximately 300,000 distinct CDR3 sequences, over 8.5% detected once. Another study also made use of these data, one on yellow fever vaccine responses in identical twins.

Material for sequencing was CD8+ T cells sorted from blood. Receptors originate from a woman between 18 and 29 years old in good health.

This clonotype was seen ten or more times. This chain links TRBV4-3 with TRBJ2-7, with 11 bases identical to TRBD2. V shed 1 base, J shed 0 bases, and the junction held 2 bases outside the gene matches. The germline CDR1 and CDR2 sequences are LGHNA and YSLEER. The CDR3 extends over 16 amino acids. This chain's CDR3 is CASSQGLAGISYEQYF. The CDR3 region has the DNA TGCGCCAGCAGCCAAGGACTAGCGGGAATCTCCTACGAGCAGTACTTC.

There are many counts of this clonotype. The chain uses TRBV27 and TRBJ2-7, with 8 bases matching TRBD2. The CDR3 runs to 16 residues. CDR1 is MNHEY and CDR2 is SMNVEV in the germline V gene (reference sequence). Germline trimming cut 2 bases from V and 2 bases from J; bases unmatched to any gene: 8. The CDR3 nucleotides are TGTGCCAGCAGTTTACTAAGCGGGAGCCACCCCTACGAGCAGTACTTC. Translating gives CASSLLSGSHPYEQYF.

This clonotype was found a few times. The gene calls are TRBV7-9 and TRBJ2-7; D gene uncertain. V lost 3 bases to trimming and J lost 4 bases, with 16 bases between them. CDR3 size: 15 residues. The germline V gene has CDR1 SEHNR and CDR2 FQNEAQ (reference sequence). Here the CDR3 reads CASSFLTAPAYEQYF. The CDR3 DNA reads as TGTGCCAGCAGCTTTTTGACGGCACCTGCGTACGAGCAGTACTTC.

This sequence joins TRBV6-4 and TRBJ2-7; 9 bases fit TRBD2. The CDR3 totals 15 residues. Germline assignment: CDR1 MRHNA and CDR2 SNTAGT. After removal of 2 bases from V and 4 bases from J, the junction contained 6 bases not matched to a gene. The CDR3 sequence is CASSDRTSVLYEQYF. The CDR3 DNA sequence: TGTGCCAGCAGTGACAGGACTAGCGTTTTATACGAGCAGTACTTC.

This clonotype was found a few times. CDR3 protein: CASSQEGRQGMGKLFF. The CDR3 DNA follows: TGTGCCAGCAGCCAAGAGGGAAGACAGGGTATGGGAAAACTGTTTTTT. The chain links TRBV3-1 to TRBJ1-4; 7 bases agree with TRBD1. After removal of 0 bases from V and 10 bases from J, the junction contained 11 bases not matched to a gene. Germline V gene sequence: CDR1 LGHDT, CDR2 YNNKEL (reference sequence). The CDR3 has 16 residues.

In this sample, this clonotype turned up many times. The V gene is TRBV20-1, the J gene TRBJ2-7; D uncertain. The length of the CDR3 is 13 residues. From germline, CDR1 is DFQATT and CDR2 SNEGSKA (reference sequence). V lost 0 bases to trimming and J lost 3 bases, with 9 bases between them. This chain's CDR3 is CSARDLGDYEQYF. CDR3 DNA: TGCAGTGCTAGAGATCTTGGGGACTACGAGCAGTACTTC.

This clonotype was counted at least ten times. V and J are TRBV24-1 and TRBJ2-5, with 8 bases fitting TRBD1. The CDR3 is 14 amino acids. J lost 2 bases, V lost 6 bases, and 4 bases had no gene match. Germline lookup yields CDR1 KGHDR and CDR2 SFDVKD. CDR3 in amino acids: CATSPGQGQETQYF. The DNA of the CDR3 is TGTGCCACCAGTCCTGGACAGGGTCAAGAGACCCAGTACTTC.

This clonotype has more than one count but fewer than ten. This chain joins TRBV12-3 or TRBV12-4 and TRBJ2-3, with 7 positions matching TRBD2. V dropped 1 base and J dropped 1; count of bases not matched to a gene: 5. This CDR3 spans 16 amino acids. DNA for the CDR3: TGTGCCAGCAGTTTAGGAGCGGGAATCGGCACAGATACGCAGTATTTT. It encodes CASSLGAGIGTDTQYF.

This clonotype was seen a handful of times. V usage is TRBV29-1 and J usage is TRBJ1-1, with D tentatively TRBD1 (6 bases). V lost 5 bases and J lost 10, with 17 bases in between. The CDR3 contains 12 residues. Looked up from germline, CDR1 is SQVTM and CDR2 is ANQGSEA. CDR3 DNA: TGCAGCGTTCAGGAAAGGGGGGCAGCAGCTTTCTTT. This encodes CSVQERGAAAFF.

The gene calls are TRBV28 and TRBJ1-3; D gene unclear. The CDR3 length is 15 residues. From germline, CDR1 is MDHEN and CDR2 SYDVKM. V was clipped by 1 base and J by 3 bases, with 10 bases between them. The CDR3 nucleotides are TGTGCCAGCAGTTTATCCTCAGATCTTGGAAACACCATATATTTT. Translation gives CASSLSSDLGNTIYF.

The rearrangement links TRBV12-3 or TRBV12-4 to TRBJ2-1; unclear D gene. The CDR3 is 10 residues long. V gave up 6 bases and J gave up 9 bases, with 6 bases separating them. CDR3 coding DNA: TGTGCCAGCAGCCACAGTGAGCAGTTCTTC. It specifies CASSHSEQFF.

This clonotype was observed many times. The J gene is TRBJ2-7, the V gene TRBV24-1, with D perhaps matching TRBD2 (7 bases). Germline V gene lookup returns CDR1 KGHDR and CDR2 SFDVKD. This CDR3 region has 16 residues. Trimming took off 1 base at V and 1 base at J, with 13 bases between the two ends. The CDR3 protein is CATSDFGGGSSYEQYF. In DNA form, the CDR3 reads TGTGCCACCAGTGATTTTGGCGGGGGCTCTTCCTACGAGCAGTACTTC.

This clonotype has only a few counts. The chain is built from TRBV7-9 and TRBJ2-5; a possible D gene is TRBD1 (6 bases). Per germline, CDR1 SEHNR and CDR2 FQNEAQ (reference sequence). V lost 5 bases and J 5 bases, leaving 18 bases between the germline ends. There are 15 residues in the CDR3. The CDR3 spells CASSATGTMGETQYF. The CDR3 DNA sequence: TGTGCCAGCAGCGCTACCGGGACAATGGGGGAGACCCAGTACTTC.

Ten or more counts support this clonotype. The chain has TRBV4-3 and TRBJ2-1, with 12 bases fitting TRBD2. J lost 7 bases, V lost 4 bases, and 14 bases had no gene match. CDR3 length: 18 amino acids. Germline lookup yields CDR1 LGHNA and CDR2 YSLEER. CDR3 in amino acids: CASSLRLAGEEGRNEQFF. CDR3 bases: TGCGCCAGCAGCCTCCGACTAGCGGGAGAGGAGGGTAGGAATGAGCAGTTCTTC.

A few counts support this clonotype. The CDR3 protein is CAWSGTGGGYEQYF. The CDR3, as DNA: TGTGCCTGGAGTGGGACAGGGGGAGGATACGAGCAGTACTTC. The chain is built from TRBV30 and TRBJ2-7; 10 bases are shared with TRBD1. The V and J ends lost 1 base and 4 bases, in that order; junction bases with no gene match: 4. This CDR3 is built from 14 residues. Per the germline V gene, CDR1 is GTSNPN and CDR2 is SVGIG (reference sequence). Looking up the rest from reference TRBV30 and TRBJ2-7 gives the full variable domain: SQTIHQWPATLVQPVGSPLSLECTVEGTSNPNLYWYRQAAGRGLQLLFYSVGIGQISSEVPQNLSASRPQDRQFILSSKKLLLSDSGFYLCAWSGTGGGYEQYFGPGTRLTVT.

This clonotype has ten or more counts. This chain connects TRBV2 to TRBJ1-3; no clear D gene. The CDR3 runs 14 residues. The germline V gene encodes CDR1 SNHLY and CDR2 FYNNEI. The V gene lost 3 bases and the J gene lost 0 bases, with 6 bases spanning the gap. CDR3 bases: TGTGCCAGCAGTGACGGCGACTCTGGAAACACCATATATTTT. Its protein is CASSDGDSGNTIYF.

This clonotype was found a few times. The V call is TRBV4-3, the J call TRBJ2-5, with D perhaps given as TRBD1 or TRBD2 (5 bases each). Germline-derived CDR1 and CDR2 are LGHNA and YSLEER. This CDR3 is 15 amino acids long. V was cut by 0 bases and J by 6 bases, with 14 bases left in between. This chain's CDR3 is CASSQDRGREQTQYF. For the CDR3, the DNA is TGCGCCAGCAGCCAAGATCGAGGCAGGGAGCAGACCCAGTACTTC.